This paragraph covers one T cell receptor (beta chain) sequence. This entry is derived from a study of blood T cell repertoires in COVID-19. Profiled with immunoSEQ multiplex PCR; TCRdb holds only in-frame clones, not every one. The data show 200,000 to 250,000 clones, 89% seen once. This receptor was identified in a man aged 55-75 years who had recovered from COVID-19. Sequenced input: peripheral blood.

CDR3 amino acids: CSVDRDRANYGYTF. For the CDR3, the DNA is TGCAGCGTTGACCGGGACAGAGCTAACTATGGCTACACCTTC. V gene TRBV29-1 combines with J gene TRBJ1-2; 7 bases match TRBD1. There are 14 residues in the CDR3. Germline V lookup: CDR1 SQVTM, CDR2 ANQGSEA. V lost 3 bases, J lost 0 bases, and 4 bases stayed unmatched.